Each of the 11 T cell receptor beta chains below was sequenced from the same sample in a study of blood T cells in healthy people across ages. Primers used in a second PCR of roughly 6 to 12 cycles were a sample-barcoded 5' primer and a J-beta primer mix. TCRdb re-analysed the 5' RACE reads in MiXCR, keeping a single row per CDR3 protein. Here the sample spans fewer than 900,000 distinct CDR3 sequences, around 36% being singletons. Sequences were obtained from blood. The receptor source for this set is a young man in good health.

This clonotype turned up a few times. CDR3 residues: CASTMWTEGPNEQYF. DNA of the CDR3: TGCGCCAGCACCATGTGGACAGAGGGACCCAATGAGCAGTACTTC. V is TRBV5-1 and J is TRBJ2-5, with D perhaps matching TRBD1 (6 bases). Trimming took off 6 bases at V and 11 bases at J, with 26 bases between the two ends. This CDR3 spans 15 amino acids. Germline V gene data show CDR1 as SGHRS and CDR2 as YFSETQ. Supplemented by reference TRBV5-1 and TRBJ2-5, the full variable domain reads KAGVTQTPRYLIKTRGQQVTLSCSPISGHRSVSWYQQTPGQGLQFLFEYFSETQRNKGNFPGRFSGRQFSNSRSEMNVSTLELGDSALYLCASTMWTEGPNEQYFGPGTRLLVL.

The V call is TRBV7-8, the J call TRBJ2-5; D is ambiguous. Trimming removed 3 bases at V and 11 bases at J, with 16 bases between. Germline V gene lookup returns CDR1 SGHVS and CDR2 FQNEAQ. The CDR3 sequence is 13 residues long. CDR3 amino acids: CASSFGIGDEQYF. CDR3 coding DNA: TGTGCCAGCAGCTTTGGAATTGGGGATGAGCAGTACTTC. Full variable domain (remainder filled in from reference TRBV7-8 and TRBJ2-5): GAGVSQSPRYKVAKRGQDVALRCDPISGHVSLFWYQQALGQGPEFLTYFQNEAQLDKSGLPSDRFFAERPEGSVSTLKIQRTQQEDSAVYLCASSFGIGDEQYFGPGTRLLVL.

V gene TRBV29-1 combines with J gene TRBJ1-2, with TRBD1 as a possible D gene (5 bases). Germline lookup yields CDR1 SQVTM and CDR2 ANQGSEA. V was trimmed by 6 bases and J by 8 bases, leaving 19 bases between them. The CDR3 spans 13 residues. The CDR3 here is CSVDWGGDRGYTF. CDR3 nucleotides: TGCAGCGTCGATTGGGGGGGGGACCGAGGCTACACCTTC.

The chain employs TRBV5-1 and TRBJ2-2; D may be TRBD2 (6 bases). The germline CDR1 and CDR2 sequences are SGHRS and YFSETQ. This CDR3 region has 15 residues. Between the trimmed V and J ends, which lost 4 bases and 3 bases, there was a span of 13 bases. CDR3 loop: CASSALVADTGELFF. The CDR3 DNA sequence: TGCGCCAGCAGCGCCCTGGTAGCGGACACCGGGGAGCTGTTTTTT.

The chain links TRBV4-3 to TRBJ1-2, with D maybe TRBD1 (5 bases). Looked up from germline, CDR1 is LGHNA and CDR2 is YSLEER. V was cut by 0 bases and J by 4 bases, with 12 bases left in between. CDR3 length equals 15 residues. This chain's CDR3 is CASSQEHRPGYGYTF. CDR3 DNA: TGCGCCAGCAGCCAAGAACACAGGCCAGGCTATGGCTACACCTTC.

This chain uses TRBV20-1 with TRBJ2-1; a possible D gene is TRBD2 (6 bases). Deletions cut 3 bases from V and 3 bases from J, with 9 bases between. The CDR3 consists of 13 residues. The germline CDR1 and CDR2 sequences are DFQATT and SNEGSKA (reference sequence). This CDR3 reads CSARWGLYNEQFF. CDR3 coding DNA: TGCAGTGCTAGGTGGGGACTCTACAATGAGCAGTTCTTC.

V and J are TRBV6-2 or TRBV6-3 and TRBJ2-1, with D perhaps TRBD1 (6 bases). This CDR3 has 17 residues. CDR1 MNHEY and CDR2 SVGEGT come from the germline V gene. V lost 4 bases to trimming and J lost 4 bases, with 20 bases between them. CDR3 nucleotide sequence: TGTGCCAGCAGTTTTCGGAAGACAGGTGCCATTTACAATGAGCAGTTCTTC. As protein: CASSFRKTGAIYNEQFF.

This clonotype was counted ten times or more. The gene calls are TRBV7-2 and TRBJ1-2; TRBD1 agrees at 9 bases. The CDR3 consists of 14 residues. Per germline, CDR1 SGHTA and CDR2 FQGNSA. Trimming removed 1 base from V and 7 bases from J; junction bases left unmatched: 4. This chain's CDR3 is CASSLGDRAFGYTF. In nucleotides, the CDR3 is TGTGCCAGCAGCTTAGGGGACAGGGCGTTTGGCTACACCTTC.

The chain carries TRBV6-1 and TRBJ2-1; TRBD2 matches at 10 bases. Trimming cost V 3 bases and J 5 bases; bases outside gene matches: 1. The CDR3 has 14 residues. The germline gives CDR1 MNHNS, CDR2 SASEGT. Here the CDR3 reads CASSDSGGNNEQFF. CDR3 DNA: TGTGCCAGCAGTGATAGCGGGGGGAACAATGAGCAGTTCTTC.

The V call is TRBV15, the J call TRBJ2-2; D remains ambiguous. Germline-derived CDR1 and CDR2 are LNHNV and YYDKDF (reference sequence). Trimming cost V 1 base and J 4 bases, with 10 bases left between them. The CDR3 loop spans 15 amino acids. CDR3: CATSRVRGPTGELFF. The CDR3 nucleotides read TGTGCCACCAGCAGAGTTAGAGGACCCACCGGGGAGCTGTTTTTT.

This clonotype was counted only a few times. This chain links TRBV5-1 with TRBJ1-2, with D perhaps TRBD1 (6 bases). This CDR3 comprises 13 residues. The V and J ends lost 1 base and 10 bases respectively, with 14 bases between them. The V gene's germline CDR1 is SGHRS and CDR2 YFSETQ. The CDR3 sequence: CASSLMDRDYYTF. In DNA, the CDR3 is TGCGCCAGCAGCTTGATGGACAGAGACTACTACACCTTC.